The 27 T cell receptor beta chains reported below all come from one sample, sequenced in a study of blood T cell repertoires in COVID-19. Generated by immunoSEQ multiplex PCR, the TCRdb table keeps only in-frame clones and is missing some. The profile shows some 160,000 clones, 65% to 85% of them singletons. The source material was peripheral blood. The source of these receptors is a man aged 70-80 years with active or convalescent COVID-19.

The CDR3 here is CASSFNRGSYEQYF. The DNA of the CDR3 is TGTGCCAGCAGCTTCAACAGGGGAAGCTACGAGCAGTACTTC. This chain links TRBV5-4 with TRBJ2-7; 7 positions match TRBD1. The CDR3 length is 14 residues. CDR1 and CDR2 from the germline V gene are SGHNT and YYREEE (reference sequence). V lost 2 bases to trimming and J lost 3 bases; unmatched junction nucleotides: 5. Filled out from reference TRBV5-4 and TRBJ2-7, the complete variable domain reads ETGVTQSPTHLIKTRGQQVTLRCSSQSGHNTVSWYQQALGQGPQFIFQYYREEENGRGNFPPRFSGLQFPNYSSELNVNALELDDSALYLCASSFNRGSYEQYFGPGTRLTVT.

The genes are TRBV30 and TRBJ2-5; TRBD1 matches 12 bases. V lost 1 base and J lost 7; bases outside the gene matches: 10. Germline CDR1 reads GTSNPN; CDR2 reads SVGIG (reference sequence). The CDR3 is made up of 16 amino acids. The CDR3 DNA follows: TGTGCCTGGAGTGGTGGGACAGGGGGCGGCGGGAGGACCCAGTACTTC. Its translation is CAWSGGTGGGGRTQYF.

This chain joins TRBV7-9 and TRBJ2-1; 7 nucleotides match TRBD2. V was clipped by 0 bases and J by 5 bases; unmatched bases: 4. Germline V gives CDR1 SEHNR, CDR2 FQNEAQ (reference sequence). CDR3 length: 15 residues. The CDR3 sequence is CASSLASGQHNEQFF. In nucleotides, the CDR3 is TGTGCCAGCAGCTTAGCTAGCGGGCAACACAATGAGCAGTTCTTC.

The gene calls are TRBV6-4 and TRBJ2-7; D not certain. The CDR3 consists of 14 residues. CDR1 is MRHNA, CDR2 SNTAGT, per germline. Trimming cost V 4 bases and J 0 bases, with 10 bases left between them. CDR3 DNA sequence: TGTGCCAGCAGTGTCCAGGAAAGCTCCTACGAGCAGTACTTC. As protein: CASSVQESSYEQYF.

The chain links TRBV15 to TRBJ2-1, with D possibly TRBD2 on 6 matching bases. The germline V and J ends were trimmed by 8 bases and 9 bases, with 20 bases remaining between them. CDR3 length equals 14 residues. Germline V gene data show CDR1 as LNHNV and CDR2 as YYDKDF (reference sequence). The CDR3 is CATASSRGGVEQFF. The DNA of the CDR3 is TGTGCCACCGCCTCTAGTAGGGGAGGAGTTGAGCAGTTCTTC.

The chain links TRBV9 to TRBJ2-7, with 7 bases that match TRBD1. The ends lost 4 bases at V and 1 base at J; junction bases unmatched: 5. The CDR3 runs to 14 residues. Per the germline V gene, CDR1 is SGDLS and CDR2 is YYNGEE. CDR3 sequence: CASSSPDRSYEQYF. The DNA of the CDR3 is TGTGCCAGCAGCTCACCGGACAGGTCCTACGAGCAGTACTTC. Filled out from reference TRBV9 and TRBJ2-7, the complete variable domain reads DSGVTQTPKHLITATGQRVTLRCSPRSGDLSVYWYQQSLDQGLQFLIQYYNGEERAKGNILERFSAQQFPDLHSELNLSSLELGDSALYFCASSSPDRSYEQYFGPGTRLTVT.

This CDR3 is CATSRGGTGSEQYF. As DNA, the CDR3 is TGTGCCACCAGCAGGGGGGGGACAGGGTCCGAGCAGTACTTC. The rearrangement uses TRBV15 and TRBJ2-7; 9 nucleotides line up with TRBD1. J lost 6 bases, V lost 3 bases, and 6 bases had no gene match. Per germline, CDR1 LNHNV and CDR2 YYDKDF (reference sequence). CDR3 size: 14 residues.

J is TRBJ2-1 and V is TRBV5-1; no clear D. Trimming took 0 bases from V and 4 from J, leaving 14 bases between them. The CDR3 is 16 amino acids. Germline V CDR1 and CDR2: SGHRS, YFSETQ. This CDR3 reads CASSLAPVAGYNEQFF. CDR3 in DNA: TGCGCCAGCAGCTTGGCCCCGGTAGCTGGTTACAATGAGCAGTTCTTC.

In its sample, this clone was seen a few times. The chain combines TRBV27 with TRBJ2-1; TRBD1 is a possible D gene (6 bases). This CDR3 is built from 14 residues. V dropped 8 bases and J dropped 6 bases, with 17 bases sitting between them. Germline loops: CDR1 MNHEY, CDR2 SMNVEV (reference sequence). CDR3 amino acids: CASSDSAGVNEQFF. CDR3 in DNA: TGTGCCAGCTCGGACTCAGCAGGGGTCAATGAGCAGTTCTTC.

The chain links TRBV18 to TRBJ2-2, with D uncertain. This CDR3 has 15 residues. V lost 2 bases, J lost 3 bases, and 10 bases lay in between. The germline gives CDR1 KGHSH, CDR2 LQKENI. This CDR3 reads CASSPIEVDTGELFF. The CDR3 coding sequence is TGTGCCAGCTCACCAATTGAGGTTGACACCGGGGAGCTGTTTTTT. Full variable domain (outside the CDR3, taken from reference TRBV18 and TRBJ2-2): NAGVMQNPRHLVRRRGQEARLRCSPMKGHSHVYWYRQLPEEGLKFMVYLQKENIIDESGMPKERFSAEFPKEGPSILRIQQVVRGDSAAYFCASSPIEVDTGELFFGEGSRLTVL.

DNA for the CDR3: TGCAGCGTTGCCCCGGCGGGGAGCCGGGTCCTGACTTTC. Translated: CSVAPAGSRVLTF. The rearrangement links TRBV29-1 to TRBJ2-6, with D perhaps matching TRBD2 (6 bases). This CDR3 comprises 13 residues. Germline V gene data show CDR1 as SQVTM and CDR2 as ANQGSEA. Trimming stripped 4 bases from V and 13 bases from J, with 17 bases between.

The chain couples TRBV18 to TRBJ2-4; 8 bases fit TRBD1. Trimming took 3 bases from V and 7 from J; bases not matched to a gene: 2. The CDR3 covers 13 residues. The germline gives CDR1 KGHSH, CDR2 LQKENI. The CDR3 protein is CASSPTGVNIQYF. In DNA, the CDR3 is TGTGCCAGCTCACCGACAGGGGTCAACATTCAGTACTTC.

The chain couples TRBV30 to TRBJ1-6; 7 bases are a match to TRBD1. The CDR3 contains 15 residues. J was trimmed by 5 bases and V by 3 bases; bases with no gene match: 7. Germline CDR1 GTSNPN, CDR2 SVGIG (reference sequence). The DNA of the CDR3 is TGTGCCTGGAGGGCAGGGGGAGCCAATAATTCACCCCTCCACTTT. It is translated as CAWRAGGANNSPLHF.

The chain carries TRBV2 and TRBJ2-1; unclear D gene. The CDR3 spans 15 residues. Trimming shortened V by 5 bases and J by 2 bases, and 13 bases separated the two germline ends. The germline CDR1 and CDR2 sequences are SNHLY and FYNNEI. CDR3 loop: CASSQDNGAYNEQFF. The DNA for the CDR3 is TGTGCCAGCAGTCAAGATAACGGAGCCTACAATGAGCAGTTCTTC. Supplemented by reference TRBV2 and TRBJ2-1, the full variable domain reads EPEVTQTPSHQVTQMGQEVILRCVPISNHLYFYWYRQILGQKVEFLVSFYNNEISEKSEIFDDQFSVERPDGSNFTLKIRSTKLEDSAMYFCASSQDNGAYNEQFFGPGTRLTVL.

The chain combines TRBV6-2 or TRBV6-3 with TRBJ1-2; the D is unclear. The V and J ends lost 5 bases and 4 bases respectively, with 17 bases between them. This CDR3 has 15 amino acids. From germline, CDR1 is MNHEY and CDR2 SVGEGT. The CDR3 region has the DNA TGTGCCAGCAGTCCCCCCCCGCGCATTGCCTATGGCTACACCTTC. This translates into CASSPPPRIAYGYTF.

This clone appeared a single time. The rearrangement uses TRBV18 and TRBJ1-6; TRBD1 aligns across 7 bases. Trimming cost V 3 bases and J 10 bases; bases outside gene matches: 12. CDR1 is KGHSH and CDR2 is LQKENI in the germline V gene. CDR3 length: 16 amino acids. CDR3 sequence reads: CASSPPGSTTGSPLHF. The CDR3 nucleotides are TGTGCCAGCTCACCCCCGGGTTCGACGACAGGGTCACCCCTCCACTTT.

The chain carries TRBV7-8 and TRBJ2-3; D is possibly TRBD2 (5 bases). This CDR3 has 16 amino acids. Germline CDR1 is SGHVS and CDR2 is FQNEAQ. Between the trimmed V and J ends, which lost 5 bases and 0 bases, there was a span of 15 bases. CDR3 in DNA: TGTGCCAGCAGCCCCTTTGCCCGGGGAAGCACAGATACGCAGTATTTT. This sequence encodes CASSPFARGSTDTQYF. The complete variable domain, with remaining parts taken from reference TRBV7-8 and TRBJ2-3, reads GAGVSQSPRYKVAKRGQDVALRCDPISGHVSLFWYQQALGQGPEFLTYFQNEAQLDKSGLPSDRFFAERPEGSVSTLKIQRTQQEDSAVYLCASSPFARGSTDTQYFGPGTRLTVL.

This chain joins TRBV15 and TRBJ2-1; 9 bases line up with TRBD1. CDR3 length: 16 residues. Per germline, CDR1 LNHNV and CDR2 YYDKDF (reference sequence). Germline trimming cut 3 bases from V and 4 bases from J; bases unmatched to any gene: 7. The CDR3 region has the DNA TGTGCCACCAGCAGGGGGGGACAGGGAGGATACAATGAGCAGTTCTTC. Translating gives CATSRGGQGGYNEQFF. Using reference TRBV15 and TRBJ2-1 for the parts outside the CDR3, the full variable domain is DAMVIQNPRYQVTQFGKPVTLSCSQTLNHNVMYWYQQKSSQAPKLLFHYYDKDFNNEADTPDNFQSRRPNTSFCFLDIRSPGLGDTAMYLCATSRGGQGGYNEQFFGPGTRLTVL.

The gene calls are TRBV7-2 and TRBJ1-2, with 10 bases identical to TRBD1. V trimming: 5 bases; J trimming: 5 bases; junction bases outside the gene matches: 11. Germline V CDR1 and CDR2: SGHTA, FQGNSA. This CDR3 is 16 amino acids long. The CDR3 sequence is CASSVNPTGGAYGYTF. The CDR3 DNA follows: TGTGCCAGCAGCGTCAACCCGACAGGGGGCGCGTATGGCTACACCTTC. Using reference TRBV7-2 and TRBJ1-2 for the parts outside the CDR3, the full variable domain is GAGVSQSPSNKVTEKGKDVELRCDPISGHTALYWYRQSLGQGLEFLIYFQGNSAPDKSGLPSDRFSAERTGGSVSTLTIQRTQQEDSAVYLCASSVNPTGGAYGYTFGSGTRLTVV.

This chain uses TRBV25-1 with TRBJ2-5, with a tentative D call TRBD1 (6 bases). The CDR3 contains 14 residues. V lost 5 bases, J lost 2 bases, and 12 bases lay in between. Germline CDR1 is MGHDK and CDR2 is SYGVNS. For the CDR3, the DNA is TGTGCCAGCAGTTCACAGGGATTACAAGAGACCCAGTACTTC. This translates into CASSSQGLQETQYF.

The chain couples TRBV2 to TRBJ2-5, with a possible D match to TRBD1 (5 bases). This CDR3 is 14 amino acids long. Germline-derived CDR1 and CDR2 are SNHLY and FYNNEI. The V end was cut by 2 bases, the J end by 5 bases, with 12 bases between. The CDR3 DNA sequence: TGTGCCAGCAGTGAAACATCCAGGGTGGAGACCCAGTACTTC. Translation: CASSETSRVETQYF.

This clone was seen a handful of times. The rearrangement joins TRBV27 to TRBJ2-1; the D gene is possibly TRBD1 (6 bases). Germline CDR1 and CDR2: MNHEY and SMNVEV (reference sequence). CDR3 size: 14 residues. The V end lost 5 bases, the J end lost 7 bases, and 15 bases lay between the germline ends. CDR3 loop: CASSKLQGSNEQFF. CDR3 coding DNA: TGTGCCAGCAGTAAACTCCAGGGGTCTAATGAGCAGTTCTTC.

The chain is built from TRBV5-8 and TRBJ2-1, with TRBD1 identical over 9 bases. Looked up from germline, CDR1 is SGHTS and CDR2 is YDEGEE. Trimming removed 0 bases from V and 12 bases from J; junction bases left unmatched: 10. The CDR3 spans 15 residues. The CDR3 bases are TGTGCCAGCAGCTTGGGACAGGGGGATGGGCAGGGGCAGTTCTTC. This codes for CASSLGQGDGQGQFF.

V and J are TRBV5-1 and TRBJ2-1; 8 bases fit TRBD2. Trimming at V came to 4 bases and at J to 8 bases, leaving 17 bases not matched to a gene. CDR1 is SGHRS, CDR2 YFSETQ, per germline. This CDR3 region has 17 residues. The CDR3 DNA reads as TGCGCCAGCAGCCCCCCCGGTCTTGCGGGAGGTTTCCATGAGCAGTTCTTC. It yields the protein CASSPPGLAGGFHEQFF.

The chain combines TRBV7-8 with TRBJ1-3; weak D call: TRBD1 (6 bases). The germline V gene encodes CDR1 SGHVS and CDR2 FQNEAQ. The CDR3 extends over 12 amino acids. With 5 bases removed from V and 11 bases from J, the gap between germline ends came to 13 bases. The DNA of the CDR3 is TGTGCCAGCAGCCAGACAGGTCCCGCCATATATTTT. Protein product: CASSQTGPAIYF.

This clone occurred a few times. This chain uses TRBV13 with TRBJ1-3; D remains ambiguous. CDR1 PRHDT and CDR2 FYEKMQ come from the germline V gene (reference sequence). V lost 1 base and J lost 0, with 4 bases in between. This CDR3 has 14 amino acids. The CDR3 DNA reads as TGTGCCAGCAGCTTAGCGAGCTCTGGAAACACCATATATTTT. It encodes CASSLASSGNTIYF.

V and J are TRBV7-3 and TRBJ2-1; 10 nucleotides agree with TRBD2. Germline-derived CDR1 and CDR2 are SGHTA and FQGTGA. The CDR3 spans 15 residues. The ends lost 4 bases at V and 4 bases at J; junction bases unmatched: 4. The CDR3 here is CASSSLAGEYNEQFF. CDR3 nucleotide sequence: TGTGCCAGCAGCTCTCTAGCGGGAGAGTACAATGAGCAGTTCTTC.